A selection of T cell receptor beta chains follows, all from one sample in a study of cytomegalovirus exposure and HLA in healthy donors. Data came from immunoSEQ multiplex PCR; TCRdb stores just in-frame clones and leaves some out. The sample carries 150,000 to 200,000 clones, around 80% recorded once. Material for sequencing was PBMCs. These receptor sequences come from a woman in her twenties or thirties in good health and CMV-seropositive. CDR3s include the opening cysteine and the closing phenylalanine or tryptophan. D genes are given only for firm matches. Clone sizes are given selectively: once, few, many, or a class where the clone is expanded.

v_gene,j_gene,abundance,d_gene,CDR3aa,CDR3nt
TRBV15,TRBJ2-7,.,TRBD1,CATSGRRDSSYEQYF,TGTGCCACCAGCGGGCGCCGGGACAGCTCCTACGAGCAGTACTTC
TRBV5-1,TRBJ1-4,.,.,CASGFGATTNEKLFF,TGCGCCAGCGGGTTTGGAGCGACAACTAATGAAAAACTGTTTTTT
TRBV2,TRBJ2-4,.,.,CASSEALLMGSQNIQYF,TGTGCCAGCAGTGAAGCGCTTCTTATGGGGAGTCAAAACATTCAGTACTTC
TRBV9,TRBJ1-2,few,.,CASSGGSAQASRKGYTF,TGTGCCAGCAGCGGAGGATCTGCACAGGCCTCTAGGAAGGGCTACACCTTC
TRBV25-1,TRBJ2-5,.,.,CASSDYGQETQYF,TGTGCCAGCAGTGACTACGGTCAAGAGACCCAGTACTTC
TRBV5-6,TRBJ2-7,.,TRBD1,CASSFKRGPYEQYF,TGTGCCAGCAGCTTTAAGAGGGGGCCGTACGAGCAGTACTTC
TRBV11-2,TRBJ2-7,few,TRBD2,CASSSGVLKGLAHEQYF,TGTGCCAGCAGCTCTGGTGTATTAAAGGGACTAGCCCACGAGCAGTACTTC
TRBV7-2,TRBJ1-3,.,.,CASSLGSNTIYF,TGTGCCAGCAGCTTAGGAAGCAACACCATATATTTT
TRBV27,TRBJ2-4,.,.,CASSRREVGNIQYF,TGTGCCAGCAGTCGCCGGGAAGTAGGGAACATTCAGTACTTC
TRBV6-1,TRBJ2-3,.,.,CATKSSFSSTDTQYF,TGTGCCACTAAGAGCTCCTTCTCTAGCACAGATACGCAGTATTTT
TRBV9,TRBJ2-7,.,TRBD2,CASSGGLGDEQYF,TGTGCCAGCTCCGGTGGACTAGGAGACGAGCAGTACTTC
TRBV5-5,TRBJ2-5,.,.,CASSLGGRYQETQYF,TGTGCCAGCAGCTTGGGAGGTCGGTACCAAGAGACCCAGTACTTC
TRBV12-5,TRBJ2-7,.,TRBD2,CASGLGLAGTVGQYF,TGTGCTAGTGGTTTGGGCCTAGCGGGAACAGTCGGGCAGTACTTC
TRBV30,TRBJ2-1,.,TRBD2,CAWNLAGVNEQFF,TGTGCCTGGAATTTAGCGGGGGTTAATGAGCAGTTCTTC
TRBV9,TRBJ1-4,.,.,CASSVGGGTNEKLFF,TGTGCCAGCAGCGTAGGAGGGGGAACTAATGAAAAACTGTTTTTT
TRBV29-1,TRBJ1-1,.,.,CSVEAGGEAFF,TGCAGCGTTGAGGCAGGTGGAGAAGCTTTCTTT
TRBV9,TRBJ1-4,.,.,CASSLTGGTNEKLFF,TGTGCCAGCTCTTTAACGGGGGGGACTAATGAAAAACTGTTTTTT
TRBV10-3,TRBJ2-7,.,TRBD1,CAIEGQPNSYEQYF,TGTGCCATCGAGGGACAGCCGAACTCCTACGAGCAGTACTTC
TRBV28,TRBJ2-7,.,.,CASSFAPSSYEQYF,TGTGCCAGCAGTTTCGCCCCTAGCAGCTACGAGCAGTACTTC
TRBV5-1,TRBJ1-5,.,.,CARKRGFNQPQHF,TGCGCAAGGAAGAGGGGGTTCAATCAGCCCCAGCATTTT
TRBV27,TRBJ2-5,.,.,CASRTEGGGRGEETQYF,TGTGCCAGTCGCACAGAGGGCGGGGGCCGGGGAGAAGAGACCCAGTACTTC
TRBV2,TRBJ2-3,.,TRBD2,CASSVLLAGVGDTQYF,TGTGCCAGCAGCGTGCTACTAGCGGGAGTTGGAGATACGCAGTATTTT
TRBV6-6,TRBJ2-2,.,TRBD2,CASSPGRDTGELFF,TGTGCCAGCTCGCCGGGGAGGGATACCGGGGAGCTGTTTTTT
TRBV19,TRBJ2-5,few,TRBD2,CASSLTSGREETQYF,TGTGCCAGTAGTCTAACTAGCGGGAGGGAAGAGACCCAGTACTTC
TRBV5-1,TRBJ2-3,.,TRBD2,CASSPDGDYTDTQYF,TGCGCCAGCAGCCCAGATGGGGACTACACAGATACGCAGTATTTT
TRBV6-5,TRBJ2-2,.,.,CASSRHGAGELFF,TGTGCCAGCAGTCGCCACGGGGCCGGGGAGCTGTTTTTT
TRBV5-4,TRBJ1-2,.,TRBD1,CASSLGQGANYGYTF,TGTGCCAGCAGCTTGGGACAGGGAGCTAACTATGGCTACACCTTC
TRBV2,TRBJ2-2,.,TRBD2,CASSEQGLAGKNTGELFF,TGTGCCAGCAGTGAACAGGGACTAGCGGGAAAGAACACCGGGGAGCTGTTTTTT
TRBV28,TRBJ2-7,.,.,CASSSPVGGGEAYEQYF,TGTGCCAGCAGTTCCCCCGTGGGTGGGGGCGAAGCCTACGAGCAGTACTTC
TRBV28,TRBJ1-2,few,.,CASTDRSFDGYTF,TGTGCCAGCACAGATAGGAGTTTTGATGGCTACACCTTC
TRBV27,TRBJ1-1,.,TRBD1,CASKLQGARTEAFF,TGTGCCAGCAAACTACAGGGGGCGCGGACTGAAGCTTTCTTT
TRBV7-9,TRBJ2-3,.,.,CASSLGEASETDTQYF,TGTGCCAGCAGCTTAGGGGAGGCTAGCGAGACAGATACGCAGTATTTT
TRBV5-1,TRBJ2-5,.,TRBD1,CASSLLGQGELETQYF,TGCGCCAGCAGCCTCCTCGGACAGGGGGAGTTGGAGACCCAGTACTTC
TRBV28,TRBJ1-2,.,.,CASSLSDSARGYTF,TGTGCCAGCAGTTTATCGGACAGTGCGAGGGGCTACACCTTC
TRBV28,TRBJ2-3,.,TRBD2,CASSELAGGPEDTQYF,TGTGCCAGCAGTGAACTAGCGGGAGGGCCGGAAGATACGCAGTATTTT
TRBV30,TRBJ1-2,.,.,CAFSGENLGYGYTF,TGTGCCTTCTCCGGGGAGAACTTGGGCTATGGCTACACCTTC
TRBV28,TRBJ1-2,.,.,CASSPPVVDSALYGYTF,TGTGCCAGCAGTCCTCCCGTCGTGGACAGCGCTCTCTATGGCTACACCTTC
TRBV25-1,TRBJ2-4,once,.,CASSEGLNIQYF,TGTGCCAGCAGTGAAGGGCTAAACATTCAGTACTTC
TRBV5-6,TRBJ2-1,.,TRBD2,CASSLDRTSGSLGEQFF,TGTGCCAGCAGCTTGGATAGGACTAGCGGGAGTCTGGGCGAGCAGTTCTTC
TRBV5-4,TRBJ1-1,once,.,CASSPRRGDTEAFF,TGTGCCAGCAGCCCCCGTCGGGGGGACACTGAAGCTTTCTTT
TRBV11-2,TRBJ2-3,few,.,CASSLRAGASDTQYF,TGTGCCAGCAGCTTACGGGCAGGGGCGTCGGATACGCAGTATTTT
TRBV6-8,TRBJ2-5,.,.,CASSCRLMETQYF,TGTGCCAGCAGTTGCCGACTAATGGAGACCCAGTACTTC
TRBV30,TRBJ2-1,.,TRBD2,CAWSGLAAYNEQFF,TGTGCCTGGAGTGGACTAGCGGCCTACAATGAGCAGTTCTTC
TRBV7-9,TRBJ2-1,.,.,CASSPQDFAVYSYNEQFF,TGTGCCAGCAGCCCCCAAGACTTTGCGGTATATTCCTACAATGAGCAGTTCTTC
TRBV6-4,TRBJ2-1,.,.,CASSESLFRSTYNEQFF,TGTGCCAGCAGTGAATCCCTATTTCGATCCACCTACAATGAGCAGTTCTTC